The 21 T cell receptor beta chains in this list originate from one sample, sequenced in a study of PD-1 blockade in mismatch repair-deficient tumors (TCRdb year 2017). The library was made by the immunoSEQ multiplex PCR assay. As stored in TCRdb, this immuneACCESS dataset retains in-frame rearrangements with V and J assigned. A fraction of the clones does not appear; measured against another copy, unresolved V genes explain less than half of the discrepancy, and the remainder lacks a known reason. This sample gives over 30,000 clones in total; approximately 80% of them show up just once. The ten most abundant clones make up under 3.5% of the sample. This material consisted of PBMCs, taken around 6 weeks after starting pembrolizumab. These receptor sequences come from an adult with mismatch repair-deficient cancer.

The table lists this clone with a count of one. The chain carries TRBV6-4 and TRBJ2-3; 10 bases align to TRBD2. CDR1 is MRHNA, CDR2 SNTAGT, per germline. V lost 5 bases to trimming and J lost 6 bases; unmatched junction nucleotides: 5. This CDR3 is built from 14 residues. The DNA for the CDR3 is TGTGCCAGCAGTCCTAGCGGGAGTATGGATACGCAGTATTTT. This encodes CASSPSGSMDTQYF.

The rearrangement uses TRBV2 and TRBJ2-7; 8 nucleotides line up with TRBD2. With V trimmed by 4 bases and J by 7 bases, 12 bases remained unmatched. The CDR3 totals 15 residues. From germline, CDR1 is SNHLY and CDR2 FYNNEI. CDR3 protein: CASSAGGENSREQYF. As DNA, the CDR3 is TGTGCCAGCAGTGCGGGGGGGGAAAATTCGCGGGAGCAGTACTTC.

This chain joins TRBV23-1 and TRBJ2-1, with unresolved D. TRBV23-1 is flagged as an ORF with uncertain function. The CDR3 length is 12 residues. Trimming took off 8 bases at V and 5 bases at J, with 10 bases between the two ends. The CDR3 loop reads CASLASNNEQFF. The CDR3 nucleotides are TGCGCCAGCCTCGCGTCGAACAATGAGCAGTTCTTC.

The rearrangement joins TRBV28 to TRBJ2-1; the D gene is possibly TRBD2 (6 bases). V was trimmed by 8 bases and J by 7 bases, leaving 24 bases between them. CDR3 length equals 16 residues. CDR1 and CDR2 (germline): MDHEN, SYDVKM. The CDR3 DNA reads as TGTGCCAGCGACGGGAGTAAGGAGGATTCGGATAATGAGCAGTTCTTC. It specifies CASDGSKEDSDNEQFF.

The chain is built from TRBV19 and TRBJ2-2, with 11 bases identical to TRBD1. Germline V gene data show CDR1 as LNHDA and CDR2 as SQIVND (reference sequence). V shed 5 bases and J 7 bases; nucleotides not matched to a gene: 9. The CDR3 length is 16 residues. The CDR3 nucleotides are TGTGCCAGTAGTCTACCTGGACAGGGGGCTATCGGGGAGCTGTTTTTT. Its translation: CASSLPGQGAIGELFF. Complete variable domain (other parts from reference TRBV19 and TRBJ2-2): DGGITQSPKYLFRKEGQNVTLSCEQNLNHDAMYWYRQDPGQGLRLIYYSQIVNDFQKGDIAEGYSVSREKKESFPLTVTSAQKNPTAFYLCASSLPGQGAIGELFFGEGSRLTVL.

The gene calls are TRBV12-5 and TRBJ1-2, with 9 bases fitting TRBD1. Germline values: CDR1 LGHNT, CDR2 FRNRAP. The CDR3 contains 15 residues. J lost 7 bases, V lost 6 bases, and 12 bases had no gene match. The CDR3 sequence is CASGLSGTGYRGYTF. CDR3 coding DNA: TGTGCTAGTGGATTATCCGGGACAGGGTATCGTGGCTACACCTTC.

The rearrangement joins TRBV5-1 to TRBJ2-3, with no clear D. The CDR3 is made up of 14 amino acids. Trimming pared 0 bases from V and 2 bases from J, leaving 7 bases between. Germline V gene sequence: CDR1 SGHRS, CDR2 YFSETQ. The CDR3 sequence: CASSLGHSTDTQYF. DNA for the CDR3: TGCGCCAGCAGCTTGGGACATTCCACAGATACGCAGTATTTT.

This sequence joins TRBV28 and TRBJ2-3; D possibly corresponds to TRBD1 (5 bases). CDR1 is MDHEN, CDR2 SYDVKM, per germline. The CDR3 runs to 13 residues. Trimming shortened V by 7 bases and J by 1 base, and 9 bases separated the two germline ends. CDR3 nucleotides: TGTGCCAGCACGACAGTTGGCACAGATACGCAGTATTTT. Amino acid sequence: CASTTVGTDTQYF.

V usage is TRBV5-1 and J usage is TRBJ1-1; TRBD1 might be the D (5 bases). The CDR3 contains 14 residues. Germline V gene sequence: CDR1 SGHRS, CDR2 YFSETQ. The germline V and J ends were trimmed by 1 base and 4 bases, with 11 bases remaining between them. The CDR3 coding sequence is TGCGCCAGCAGCTTGTCAGGGATGGCCACTGAAGCTTTCTTT. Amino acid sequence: CASSLSGMATEAFF.

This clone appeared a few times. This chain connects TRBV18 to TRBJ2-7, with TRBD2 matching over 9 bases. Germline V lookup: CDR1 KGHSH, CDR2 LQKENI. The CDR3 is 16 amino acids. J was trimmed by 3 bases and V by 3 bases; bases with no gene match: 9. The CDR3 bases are TGTGCCAGCTCACCCTCGGTATCTAGCGGGGACTACGAGCAGTACTTC. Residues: CASSPSVSSGDYEQYF.

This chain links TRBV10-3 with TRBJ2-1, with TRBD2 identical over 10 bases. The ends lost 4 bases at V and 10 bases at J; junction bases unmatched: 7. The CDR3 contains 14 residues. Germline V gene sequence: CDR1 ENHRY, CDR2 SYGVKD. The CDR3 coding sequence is TGTGCCATCAGTGCTCCTAGCGGGAGTGGGGAGCAGTTCTTC. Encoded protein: CAISAPSGSGEQFF.

The CDR3 region is CASSTAGGLAETQYF. For the CDR3, the DNA is TGTGCCAGCTCGACAGCGGGAGGGCTGGCAGAGACCCAGTACTTC. V usage is TRBV28 and J usage is TRBJ2-5; the match to TRBD2 covers 10 bases. With 8 bases clipped from V and 4 bases from J, the junction kept 10 bases outside the gene matches. The CDR3 consists of 15 residues. Germline CDR1 is MDHEN and CDR2 is SYDVKM.

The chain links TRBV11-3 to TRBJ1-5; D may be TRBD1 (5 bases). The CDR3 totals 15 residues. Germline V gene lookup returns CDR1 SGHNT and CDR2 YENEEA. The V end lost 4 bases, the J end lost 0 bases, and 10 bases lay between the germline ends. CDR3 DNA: TGTGCCAGCAGCTCCTCCGGGGGTAGCAATCAGCCCCAGCATTTT. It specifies CASSSSGGSNQPQHF. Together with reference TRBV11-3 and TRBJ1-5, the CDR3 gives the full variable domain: EAGVVQSPRYKIIEKKQPVAFWCNPISGHNTLYWYLQNLGQGPELLIRYENEEAVDDSQLPKDRFSAERLKGVDSTLKIQPAELGDSAVYLCASSSSGGSNQPQHFGDGTRLSIL.

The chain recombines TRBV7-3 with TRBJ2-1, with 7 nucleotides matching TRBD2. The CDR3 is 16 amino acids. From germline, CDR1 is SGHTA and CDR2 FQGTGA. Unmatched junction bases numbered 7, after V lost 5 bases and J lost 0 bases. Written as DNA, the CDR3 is TGTGCCAGCAGCCTAGGAGCGGGACCCTCCTACAATGAGCAGTTCTTC. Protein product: CASSLGAGPSYNEQFF.

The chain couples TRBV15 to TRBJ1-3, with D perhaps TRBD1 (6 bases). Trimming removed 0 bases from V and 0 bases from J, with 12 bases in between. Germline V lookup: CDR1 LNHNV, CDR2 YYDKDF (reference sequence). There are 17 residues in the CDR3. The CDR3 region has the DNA TGTGCCACCAGCAGAGATAGGGGGAGTCGCTCTGGAAACACCATATATTTT. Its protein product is CATSRDRGSRSGNTIYF. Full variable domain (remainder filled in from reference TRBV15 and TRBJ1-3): DAMVIQNPRYQVTQFGKPVTLSCSQTLNHNVMYWYQQKSSQAPKLLFHYYDKDFNNEADTPDNFQSRRPNTSFCFLDIRSPGLGDTAMYLCATSRDRGSRSGNTIYFGEGSWLTVV.

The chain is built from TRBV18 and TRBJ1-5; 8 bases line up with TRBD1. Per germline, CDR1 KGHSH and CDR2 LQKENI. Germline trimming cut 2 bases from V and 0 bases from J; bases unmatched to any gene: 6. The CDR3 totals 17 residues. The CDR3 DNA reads TGTGCCAGCTCACCAGAGAGGACAGGGTATAGCAATCAGCCCCAGCATTTT. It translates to CASSPERTGYSNQPQHF. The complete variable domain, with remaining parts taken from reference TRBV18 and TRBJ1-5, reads NAGVMQNPRHLVRRRGQEARLRCSPMKGHSHVYWYRQLPEEGLKFMVYLQKENIIDESGMPKERFSAEFPKEGPSILRIQQVVRGDSAAYFCASSPERTGYSNQPQHFGDGTRLSIL.

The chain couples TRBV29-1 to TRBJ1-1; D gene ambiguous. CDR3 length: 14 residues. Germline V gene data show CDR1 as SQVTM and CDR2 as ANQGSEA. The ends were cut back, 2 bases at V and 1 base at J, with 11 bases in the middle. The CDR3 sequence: CSVESWEANTEAFF. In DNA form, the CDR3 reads TGCAGCGTTGAATCCTGGGAGGCGAACACTGAAGCTTTCTTT. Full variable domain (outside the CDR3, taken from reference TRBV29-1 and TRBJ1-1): SAVISQKPSRDICQRGTSLTIQCQVDSQVTMMFWYRQQPGQSLTLIATANQGSEATYESGFVIDKFPISRPNLTFSTLTVSNMSPEDSSIYLCSVESWEANTEAFFGQGTRLTVV.

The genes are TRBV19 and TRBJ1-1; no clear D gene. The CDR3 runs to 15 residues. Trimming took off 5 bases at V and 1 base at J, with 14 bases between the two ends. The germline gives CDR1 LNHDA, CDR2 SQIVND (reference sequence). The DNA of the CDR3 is TGTGCCAGTAGTCTCCAACAGACCACGAACACTGAAGCTTTCTTT. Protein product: CASSLQQTTNTEAFF.

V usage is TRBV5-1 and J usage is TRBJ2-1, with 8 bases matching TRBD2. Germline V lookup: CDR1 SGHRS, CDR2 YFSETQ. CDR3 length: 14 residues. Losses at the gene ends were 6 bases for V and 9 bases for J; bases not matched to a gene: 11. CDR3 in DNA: TGCGCCAGCACGAGGACTAGCTCCCCCAGTGAGCAGTTCTTC. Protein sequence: CASTRTSSPSEQFF.

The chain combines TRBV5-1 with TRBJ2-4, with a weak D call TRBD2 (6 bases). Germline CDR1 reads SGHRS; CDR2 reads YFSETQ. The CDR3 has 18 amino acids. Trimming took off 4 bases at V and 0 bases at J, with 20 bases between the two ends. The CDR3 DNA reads TGCGCCAGCAGCCTGCGCTTCGCGGGGAATATAGCCAAAAACATTCAGTACTTC. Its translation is CASSLRFAGNIAKNIQYF.

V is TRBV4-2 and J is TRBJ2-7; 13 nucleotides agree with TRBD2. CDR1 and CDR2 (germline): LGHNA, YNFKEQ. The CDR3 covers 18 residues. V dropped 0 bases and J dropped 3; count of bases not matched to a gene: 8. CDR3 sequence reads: CASSQELAGGLVDYEQYF. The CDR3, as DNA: TGTGCCAGCAGCCAAGAACTAGCGGGAGGGCTGGTGGACTACGAGCAGTACTTC.